This is a list of T cell receptor beta chains from one sample in a study of T cells in Graves' hyperthyroidism and ophthalmopathy. Each CDR3 protein gets one entry after TCRdb re-called the multiplex PCR reads with MiXCR. The sample lists 500,000 to 600,000 distinct CDR3 sequences; approximately 48% were seen once. What was sequenced was peripheral blood or thyroid tissue (not recorded which). These receptors all stem from an adult woman with Graves' disease, either hyperthyroidism or ophthalmopathy (not recorded which). The CDR3 runs from the conserved cysteine through the conserved F or W. D genes are given only for firm matches. Only some rows state a clone size, as once, few, many or a class for expanded clones.

NA many TRBJ1-3 TRBV12-3/TRBV12-4 TGTGCCAGCAGTCTCTCCAGGTTCGACACCATATATTTT CASSLSRFDTIYF
NA many TRBJ1-4 TRBV15 TGTGCCACCATGACTCCGGGGGCAACTAATGAAAAACTGTTTTTT CATMTPGATNEKLFF
NA NA TRBJ2-7 TRBV7-8 TGTGCCAGCAGCCAAGACAGTACAACCTACGAGCAGTACTTC CASSQDSTTYEQYF
TRBD1 NA TRBJ1-3 TRBV28 TGTGCCAGCAGTACCAGGACAGGGCGGCTTGGTAACACCATATATTTT CASSTRTGRLGNTIYF
TRBD1 NA TRBJ2-7 TRBV29-1 TGCAGCCAAGGGGGACAGGGGGCTTACGAGCAGTACTTC CSQGGQGAYEQYF
NA NA TRBJ1-1 TRBV3-1 TGTGCCAGCAGCCCGGACCTCGGGTTTAACACTGAAGCTTTCTTT CASSPDLGFNTEAFF
TRBD1 few TRBJ1-1 TRBV29-1 TGCAGCGGGACCGGGACAGGGGACACTGAAGCTTTCTTT CSGTGTGDTEAFF
NA many TRBJ2-5 TRBV11-2 TGTGCCAGCAGCCCAGAACCAGGGCAAGAGACCCAGTACTTC CASSPEPGQETQYF
NA NA TRBJ1-2 TRBV15 TGTGCCACCAGCAGCCTTTGGGACCCCGAACATGGCTACACCTTC CATSSLWDPEHGYTF
TRBD2 many TRBJ2-2 TRBV19 TGTGCCAGTAGTGGGGGACTAGCGGGAGCCCGGACCGGGGAGCTGTTTTTT CASSGGLAGARTGELFF
NA once TRBJ1-1 TRBV7-9 TGTGCCAGCAGCTTAGGAGGCGGTACTATGAACACTGAAGCTTTCTTT CASSLGGGTMNTEAFF
NA few TRBJ2-5 TRBV12-3/TRBV12-4 TGTGCCAGCAGTTACTCCCCCCCGGCGGTCTTCCAAGAGACCCAGTACTTC CASSYSPPAVFQETQYF
TRBD2 NA TRBJ2-7 TRBV20-1 TGCAGTGCTAGAAGAGCGGGGAGCTCCTACGAGCAGTACTTC CSARRAGSSYEQYF
NA many TRBJ2-7 TRBV2 TGTGCCAGCAGCGGGGTCGGGTCCCTCTCCTACGAGCAGTACTTC CASSGVGSLSYEQYF
NA many TRBJ1-1 TRBV12-3/TRBV12-4 TGTGCCAGCAGTTCTTCTGTGAACACTGAAGCTTTCTTT CASSSSVNTEAFF
NA NA TRBJ2-5 TRBV24-1 TGTGCCACCAGTGCTAGCGGTACAGGGGGTAGGGAGACCCAGTACTTC CATSASGTGGRETQYF
TRBD1 many TRBJ1-2 TRBV3-1 TGTGCCAGCAGCCGCGGGACAGTATATGGCTACACCTTC CASSRGTVYGYTF
NA NA TRBJ1-5 TRBV25-1 TGTGACGTAGCTGGCAATCAGCCCCAGCATTTT CDVAGNQPQHF
NA many TRBJ1-2 TRBV7-2 TGTGCCAGCAGCTTAGCGCTTTCAGGATTAGGCCTTAACTATGGCTACACCTTC CASSLALSGLGLNYGYTF
NA many TRBJ2-7 TRBV19 TGTGCCAGTAGTCCCTACAGCGGCGAGCAGTACTTC CASSPYSGEQYF
TRBD2 NA TRBJ2-4 TRBV29-1 TGCAGCGTTGAAGATGGGGGTAGCGGGGGAAACATTCAGTACTTC CSVEDGGSGGNIQYF
TRBD1 NA TRBJ2-7 TRBV20-1 TGCAGTGCTAGCCCGGGACAGGGAACCCCCGAGCAGTACTTC CSASPGQGTPEQYF
TRBD1 NA TRBJ1-1 TRBV7-9 TGTGCCAGCACCTATCGCGGACAGGGGGACACTGAAGCTTTCTTT CASTYRGQGDTEAFF
NA many TRBJ1-6 TRBV7-3 TGTGCCAGCAGCCTTGGACAGAGTTTTTCACCCCTCCACTTT CASSLGQSFSPLHF
NA NA TRBJ1-2 TRBV29-1 TGCAGCGTTGATACCGCAGGTTGGTCAAGGGACTATGGCTACACCTTC CSVDTAGWSRDYGYTF
NA NA TRBJ1-4 TRBV2 TGTGCCAGCAGTGAACAGGCCCTTAATGAAAAACTGTTTTTT CASSEQALNEKLFF
TRBD2 many TRBJ2-5 TRBV9 TGTGCCAGCAGCGTAGCCGGGGGGGGAGAGACCCAGTACTTC CASSVAGGGETQYF
TRBD2 many TRBJ2-5 TRBV29-1 TGCAGCGTTGGGGGCGGGGGAGGAGAGACCCAGTACTTC CSVGGGGGETQYF
NA NA TRBJ1-5 TRBV5-1 TGCGCCAGCAGCTTGGACCCTACGAGGGATCGGAATCAGCCCCAGCATTTT CASSLDPTRDRNQPQHF
TRBD1 few TRBJ2-2 TRBV24-1 TGTGCCAGCAGTCCGCGGACAGGCGCGAACACCGGGGAGCTGTTTTTT CASSPRTGANTGELFF
NA NA TRBJ1-6 TRBV11-2 TGTGCCAGCAGCTTTGTGCTGAGACAGGAGGATTCACCCCTCCACTTT CASSFVLRQEDSPLHF